The T cell receptor (beta chain) described here comes from a study of spatial heterogeneity in lung cancer. The sample holds many counts of this clonotype. Via MiXCR, TCRdb re-called the 5' RACE reads, giving one row per CDR3 protein. The data hold around 66,000 distinct CDR3 sequences, with roughly 6.6% observed a single time. This CDR3 is 14 amino acids long. Trimming left V 4 bases short and J 4 bases short, with 12 bases between. Time point specified: sample taken at primary tumor resection. The sequences come from PBMCs, collected at surgery. The receptor's source is a female donor with early-stage non-small cell lung cancer. The V call is TRBV12-3 or TRBV12-4, the J call TRBJ2-3, with D possibly called TRBD1 or TRBD2 (6 bases each). In DNA, the CDR3 is TGTGCCAGCAGTTGGAGGGCAGGGGCAGATACGCAGTATTTT. Translating gives CASSWRAGADTQYF.